Listed below are T cell receptor beta chains from one sample, sequenced in a study of PD-1 blockade in classical Hodgkin lymphoma. Only in-frame clones appear in the TCRdb table, and some are missing; sequencing was by immunoSEQ multiplex PCR. The repertoire holds roughly 31,000 clones, with roughly nine tenths as singletons. The sequencing sample was made of CD4+ T cells from blood. The receptors originated from a human donor with classical Hodgkin lymphoma. Both conserved end residues are part of each CDR3. D genes are given only for firm matches. The size of a clone is reported for some rows only, either as once, few or many, or as a class for expanded clones.

v_gene: TRBV28; abundance: -; j_gene: TRBJ2-1; d_gene: -; CDR3nt: TGTGCCAGCAGTCCAACATTTATCCCCTACAATGAGCAGTTCTTC; CDR3aa: CASSPTFIPYNEQFF
v_gene: TRBV4-3; abundance: -; j_gene: TRBJ2-2; d_gene: TRBD2; CDR3nt: TGCGCCAGCAGCCAAGTCGGGCTAGCGGGAGTTGGCGGGGAGCTGTTTTTT; CDR3aa: CASSQVGLAGVGGELFF
v_gene: TRBV28; abundance: -; j_gene: TRBJ1-4; d_gene: -; CDR3nt: TGTGCCAGCACCCCCTCGCAGGACTTCGGGTTTGAAAAACTGTTTTTT; CDR3aa: CASTPSQDFGFEKLFF
v_gene: TRBV5-8; abundance: once; j_gene: TRBJ1-5; d_gene: TRBD1; CDR3nt: TGTGCCAGCAGCCTGAGACAGGGAACTAGCAATCAGCCCCAGCATTTT; CDR3aa: CASSLRQGTSNQPQHF
v_gene: TRBV7-2; abundance: -; j_gene: TRBJ2-3; d_gene: TRBD2; CDR3nt: TGTGCCAGCAGCTTAAGGCTAGCGGGAGATACGCAGTATTTT; CDR3aa: CASSLRLAGDTQYF
v_gene: TRBV5-1; abundance: -; j_gene: TRBJ2-1; d_gene: -; CDR3nt: TGCGCCAGCAGCCAGACTAGAAGAGGGGATGAGCAGTTCTTC; CDR3aa: CASSQTRRGDEQFF
v_gene: TRBV19; abundance: -; j_gene: TRBJ1-1; d_gene: TRBD1; CDR3nt: TGTGCCAGTAGTAGGACAGGGGGGAACACTGAAGCTTTCTTT; CDR3aa: CASSRTGGNTEAFF
v_gene: TRBV11-2; abundance: -; j_gene: TRBJ2-7; d_gene: -; CDR3nt: TGTGCCAGCAGCTCAAACTCGGACGGAGCTCGCGAGCAGTACTTC; CDR3aa: CASSSNSDGAREQYF
v_gene: TRBV10-3; abundance: -; j_gene: TRBJ2-7; d_gene: TRBD2; CDR3nt: TGTGCCATCAGTGACCTAGCGGAAACAGGCGAGCAGTACTTC; CDR3aa: CAISDLAETGEQYF
v_gene: TRBV21-1; abundance: -; j_gene: TRBJ1-1; d_gene: -; CDR3nt: TGTGCCAGCAGCAAAGCGGTACGGGACAGGGGGCGCATGGCTGAAGCTTTCTTT; CDR3aa: CASSKAVRDRGRMAEAFF
v_gene: TRBV15; abundance: -; j_gene: TRBJ1-2; d_gene: -; CDR3nt: TGTGCCACCAGCAGAGAACAGACTAACTATGGCTACACCTTC; CDR3aa: CATSREQTNYGYTF
v_gene: TRBV7-2; abundance: -; j_gene: TRBJ1-1; d_gene: -; CDR3nt: TGTGCCAGCAGCGGACGGGTCTTGGGCACTGAAGCTTTCTTT; CDR3aa: CASSGRVLGTEAFF
v_gene: TRBV7-9; abundance: -; j_gene: TRBJ2-3; d_gene: -; CDR3nt: TGTGCCAGCAGCTTAGATACAGATACGCAGTATTTT; CDR3aa: CASSLDTDTQYF
v_gene: TRBV30; abundance: few; j_gene: TRBJ1-1; d_gene: TRBD1; CDR3nt: TGTGCCTGGAAGGGACAGGCCGACACTGAAGCTTTCTTT; CDR3aa: CAWKGQADTEAFF
v_gene: TRBV19; abundance: -; j_gene: TRBJ2-2; d_gene: TRBD2; CDR3nt: TGTGCCAGTAGGCGAAGCGGGAGAGATACGAACACCGGGGAGCTGTTTTTT; CDR3aa: CASRRSGRDTNTGELFF
v_gene: TRBV5-1; abundance: -; j_gene: TRBJ2-7; d_gene: -; CDR3nt: TGCGCCAGCAGCTTGGGGCAGAACGAGCAGTACTTC; CDR3aa: CASSLGQNEQYF
v_gene: TRBV5-4; abundance: -; j_gene: TRBJ2-1; d_gene: TRBD2; CDR3nt: TGTGCCAGCAGCGAGACTAGCGGGAGTTACAATGAGCAGTTCTTC; CDR3aa: CASSETSGSYNEQFF
v_gene: TRBV11-3; abundance: -; j_gene: TRBJ2-1; d_gene: TRBD1; CDR3nt: TGTGCCAGCAGCTTAGCCTCCGGGACAGGGGGATCCAATGAGCAGTTCTTC; CDR3aa: CASSLASGTGGSNEQFF
v_gene: TRBV7-8; abundance: -; j_gene: TRBJ2-2; d_gene: -; CDR3nt: TGTGCCAGCAAATCGCGATTCGCGAACACCGGGGAGCTGTTTTTT; CDR3aa: CASKSRFANTGELFF
v_gene: TRBV11-2; abundance: -; j_gene: TRBJ1-2; d_gene: TRBD1; CDR3nt: TGTGCCAGCAGCTCATTTGGAGGACAGGAGGGAACCTTC; CDR3aa: CASSSFGGQEGTF
v_gene: TRBV5-1; abundance: -; j_gene: TRBJ1-1; d_gene: -; CDR3nt: TGCGCCAGCAGCCCTGGTTTGGGGGCGAACACTGAAGCTTTCTTT; CDR3aa: CASSPGLGANTEAFF
v_gene: TRBV5-8; abundance: -; j_gene: TRBJ2-7; d_gene: -; CDR3nt: TGTGCCAGCACCCCGGGGCCAGGCTACGAGCAGTACTTC; CDR3aa: CASTPGPGYEQYF
v_gene: TRBV6-5; abundance: -; j_gene: TRBJ1-3; d_gene: TRBD1; CDR3nt: TGTGCCAGCAGGAAGACAGGGAAAGGAAACACCATATATTTT; CDR3aa: CASRKTGKGNTIYF
v_gene: TRBV4-2; abundance: -; j_gene: TRBJ2-7; d_gene: TRBD2; CDR3nt: TGTGCCAGCAGCCAAGGGACTAGCACCCACTACGAGCAGTACTTC; CDR3aa: CASSQGTSTHYEQYF
v_gene: TRBV7-2; abundance: -; j_gene: TRBJ2-7; d_gene: -; CDR3nt: TGTGCCAGCAGCTTCTCCGGGCTATCCCAGAGGGGGCAGTACTTC; CDR3aa: CASSFSGLSQRGQYF
v_gene: TRBV6-5; abundance: -; j_gene: TRBJ1-2; d_gene: -; CDR3nt: TGTGCCAGCGCGGGGTCGGGCTACACCTTC; CDR3aa: CASAGSGYTF
v_gene: TRBV19; abundance: few; j_gene: TRBJ1-2; d_gene: -; CDR3nt: TGTGCCAGTAGTACTGGTTTTACCTATGGCTACACCTTC; CDR3aa: CASSTGFTYGYTF
v_gene: TRBV7-2; abundance: -; j_gene: TRBJ2-1; d_gene: TRBD1; CDR3nt: TGTGCCAGCAGCACCGGAACGGACAGGGGCGTCTTC; CDR3aa: CASSTGTDRGVF
v_gene: TRBV19; abundance: -; j_gene: TRBJ1-2; d_gene: TRBD1; CDR3nt: TGTGCCAGTAGTCCTCAATGGGACAGCGACAACTATGGCTACACCTTC; CDR3aa: CASSPQWDSDNYGYTF
v_gene: TRBV6-6; abundance: -; j_gene: TRBJ2-7; d_gene: -; CDR3nt: TGTGCCAGCAGTTACCCCTCTCCCTACGAGCAGTACTTC; CDR3aa: CASSYPSPYEQYF
v_gene: TRBV27; abundance: -; j_gene: TRBJ1-4; d_gene: -; CDR3nt: TGTGCCAGCACCTCTTGGGGTCTGAATGAAAAACTGTTTTTT; CDR3aa: CASTSWGLNEKLFF
v_gene: TRBV28; abundance: -; j_gene: TRBJ2-2; d_gene: TRBD2; CDR3nt: TGTGCCAGCAGTAAGGGACTAGCGGGAGGCACCGGGGAGCTGTTTTTT; CDR3aa: CASSKGLAGGTGELFF
v_gene: TRBV7-9; abundance: -; j_gene: TRBJ2-5; d_gene: -; CDR3nt: TGTGCCAGCAGCCCTTTGTCTCTAAGGCAGGGGTTAGGAGAGACCCAGTACTTC; CDR3aa: CASSPLSLRQGLGETQYF
v_gene: TRBV29-1; abundance: -; j_gene: TRBJ2-7; d_gene: TRBD2; CDR3nt: TGCAGCGTTCTCAGCGGGGGGGGCCTCGAGCAGTACTTC; CDR3aa: CSVLSGGGLEQYF
v_gene: TRBV5-6; abundance: once; j_gene: TRBJ2-7; d_gene: -; CDR3nt: TGTGCCAGCAGCTTGTTCGACGAGCAGTACTTC; CDR3aa: CASSLFDEQYF
v_gene: TRBV14; abundance: -; j_gene: TRBJ2-1; d_gene: TRBD1; CDR3nt: TGTGCCAGCAGGGGACAGTCATACAATGAGCAGTTCTTC; CDR3aa: CASRGQSYNEQFF
v_gene: TRBV7-3; abundance: once; j_gene: TRBJ2-1; d_gene: TRBD2; CDR3nt: TGTGCCAGCAGTTTAGCGGGAGGCCTCCCCTACAATGAGCAGTTCTTC; CDR3aa: CASSLAGGLPYNEQFF
v_gene: TRBV19; abundance: -; j_gene: TRBJ1-4; d_gene: -; CDR3nt: TGTGCCAGTAGTGCATCAGATGCAACTAATGAAAAACTGTTTTTT; CDR3aa: CASSASDATNEKLFF
v_gene: TRBV7-2; abundance: few; j_gene: TRBJ2-7; d_gene: TRBD2; CDR3nt: TGTGCCAGCAGCTTATCTAGCGGGACTCGGGAGCAGTACTTC; CDR3aa: CASSLSSGTREQYF
v_gene: TRBV29-1; abundance: -; j_gene: TRBJ1-3; d_gene: -; CDR3nt: TGCAGCGTTGGTGAGGGAAACACCATATATTTT; CDR3aa: CSVGEGNTIYF
v_gene: TRBV27; abundance: -; j_gene: TRBJ2-7; d_gene: -; CDR3nt: TGTGCCAGCAGTTTAAATATCGGCGGGTCCTACGAGCAGTACTTC; CDR3aa: CASSLNIGGSYEQYF
v_gene: TRBV7-3; abundance: -; j_gene: TRBJ2-3; d_gene: TRBD2; CDR3nt: TGTGCCAGCAGCACCTCCGGGACTAGCGGAGATACGCAGTATTTT; CDR3aa: CASSTSGTSGDTQYF
v_gene: TRBV7-2; abundance: -; j_gene: TRBJ1-2; d_gene: TRBD1; CDR3nt: TGTGCCAGCAGCGGAGGGACAGCCTATGGCTACACCTTC; CDR3aa: CASSGGTAYGYTF
v_gene: TRBV7-3; abundance: -; j_gene: TRBJ2-1; d_gene: -; CDR3nt: TGTGCCAGCAGCTTTACCGGGACCTACCTAAATGAGCAGTTCTTC; CDR3aa: CASSFTGTYLNEQFF
v_gene: TRBV19; abundance: -; j_gene: TRBJ1-5; d_gene: TRBD1; CDR3nt: TGTGCCAGTAGGATGACAGGGGCCAATCAGCCCCAGCATTTT; CDR3aa: CASRMTGANQPQHF
v_gene: TRBV6-5; abundance: once; j_gene: TRBJ2-7; d_gene: TRBD1; CDR3nt: TGTGCCAGCAGTTACTCAGGGCAGGGGGAAAACGAGCAGTACTTC; CDR3aa: CASSYSGQGENEQYF
v_gene: TRBV7-2; abundance: -; j_gene: TRBJ1-1; d_gene: -; CDR3nt: TGTGCCAGCAGCTTAGATGTTCAGGGGAGGGAAGCTTTCTTT; CDR3aa: CASSLDVQGREAFF
v_gene: TRBV10-3; abundance: -; j_gene: TRBJ2-5; d_gene: -; CDR3nt: TGTGCCATCAGTGAATCATGGCGGCAAGAGACCCAGTACTTC; CDR3aa: CAISESWRQETQYF
v_gene: TRBV30; abundance: -; j_gene: TRBJ1-1; d_gene: -; CDR3nt: TGTGCCTGGATATGGGGCTTAGTGAACACTGAAGCTTTCTTT; CDR3aa: CAWIWGLVNTEAFF
v_gene: TRBV10-3; abundance: few; j_gene: TRBJ2-1; d_gene: -; CDR3nt: TGTGCCATCAGTGAGTCGTGGAATGAGCAGTTCTTC; CDR3aa: CAISESWNEQFF
v_gene: TRBV7-6; abundance: -; j_gene: TRBJ1-5; d_gene: TRBD1; CDR3nt: TGTGCCAGCAGCCGACAGGGTAATCAGCCCCAGCATTTT; CDR3aa: CASSRQGNQPQHF
v_gene: TRBV6-5; abundance: -; j_gene: TRBJ2-5; d_gene: -; CDR3nt: TGTGCCAGCAGTTACCGGATCCAAGAGACCCAGTACTTC; CDR3aa: CASSYRIQETQYF
v_gene: TRBV7-9; abundance: -; j_gene: TRBJ1-1; d_gene: -; CDR3nt: TGTGCCAGCAGCTTAGGGGGGGCCTATGAAGCTTTCTTT; CDR3aa: CASSLGGAYEAFF
v_gene: TRBV6-4; abundance: -; j_gene: TRBJ2-3; d_gene: TRBD1; CDR3nt: TGTGCCAGCAGTGACTCTCCCAGGGGGCGTAGAGATACGCAGTATTTT; CDR3aa: CASSDSPRGRRDTQYF
v_gene: TRBV4-2; abundance: -; j_gene: TRBJ2-7; d_gene: TRBD2; CDR3nt: TGTGCCAGCAGCCAAGTTCTAGCGGGAGCCCACGAGCAGTACTTC; CDR3aa: CASSQVLAGAHEQYF
v_gene: TRBV6-1; abundance: once; j_gene: TRBJ2-3; d_gene: -; CDR3nt: TGTGCCAGCAGTGCCGATACGCAGTATTTT; CDR3aa: CASSADTQYF
v_gene: TRBV7-2; abundance: -; j_gene: TRBJ2-1; d_gene: TRBD2; CDR3nt: TGTGCCAGCAGCTTAGTAGCGGGAGCTCAAAATGAGCAGTTCTTC; CDR3aa: CASSLVAGAQNEQFF
v_gene: TRBV19; abundance: -; j_gene: TRBJ2-5; d_gene: -; CDR3nt: TGTGCCAGTAGCCCCTTGGGCAGGGAGTTTCAACAGACCCAGTACTTC; CDR3aa: CASSPLGREFQQTQYF
v_gene: TRBV5-4; abundance: -; j_gene: TRBJ2-6; d_gene: TRBD1; CDR3nt: TGTGCCAGCAGCTCGACAGGGGTTGGGGCCAACGTCCTGACTTTC; CDR3aa: CASSSTGVGANVLTF